Following are 9 T cell receptor beta chains from one sample sequenced in a study of T cells in Graves' hyperthyroidism and ophthalmopathy. RNA transcripts were the template for amplifying TCR beta CDR3 regions. With the HTBI primer set, the TCR CDR3 went through a first round of RT-PCR. TCRdb redid the calling of the multiplex PCR reads with MiXCR, one entry per CDR3 protein. This sample has roughly 400,000 distinct CDR3 sequences, with around 25% found just once. Input material: blood. The receptors shown here come from a man in his fifties or sixties with Graves' hyperthyroidism.

This clonotype was found many times. The chain carries TRBV11-2 and TRBJ2-1; 13 bases are a match to TRBD2. The V and J ends lost 5 bases and 3 bases, in that order; junction bases with no gene match: 4. CDR1 is SGHAT, CDR2 FQNNGV, per germline. The CDR3 contains 16 residues. For the CDR3, the DNA is TGTGCCAGCAGCACCGGGACTAGCGGGATCTACAATGAGCAGTTCTTC. Amino acids: CASSTGTSGIYNEQFF.

This clonotype was counted between two and nine times. The V gene is TRBV2, the J gene TRBJ1-1, with D unclear. This CDR3 is 16 amino acids long. CDR1 and CDR2 from the germline V gene are SNHLY and FYNNEI. V was cut by 6 bases and J by 0 bases, with 17 bases left in between. The CDR3 coding sequence is TGTGCCAGCAGCGAAAGCTACCTCCGGATGAACACTGAAGCTTTCTTT. Protein product: CASSESYLRMNTEAFF.

The CDR3 DNA reads as TGCAGCGTAGGAGACCGGGACAGGGGCCGTGGCTACACCTTC. This encodes CSVGDRDRGRGYTF. The V gene is TRBV29-1, the J gene TRBJ1-2, with TRBD1 matching over 10 bases. V gave up 6 bases and J gave up 7 bases; unmatched junction bases: 11. Germline V CDR1 and CDR2: SQVTM, ANQGSEA. This CDR3 contains 14 residues.

This clonotype was observed a handful of times. The chain carries TRBV3-1 and TRBJ2-7; 8 bases agree with TRBD2. The CDR3 totals 16 residues. Trimming removed 0 bases from V and 0 bases from J; junction bases left unmatched: 4. CDR1 is LGHDT, CDR2 YNNKEL, per germline (reference sequence). CDR3 in DNA: TGTGCCAGCAGCCAAGAAAGCGGGAGAAGCTCCTACGAGCAGTACTTC. Translation: CASSQESGRSSYEQYF.

This clonotype was counted a single time. This may stem from a read error, because a much larger clone lies one nucleotide away. This chain uses TRBV28 with TRBJ2-3; 7 positions match TRBD2. The CDR3 totals 16 residues. Trimming cost V 6 bases and J 5 bases; bases outside gene matches: 14. Germline V gene sequence: CDR1 MDHEN, CDR2 SYDVKM. CDR3 sequence (DNA): TGTGCCAGCAGGTTGTTCAGGACTAGTTTGGTAGATACGCAGTATTTT. The encoded protein is CASRLFRTSLVDTQYF.

The chain is built from TRBV7-9 and TRBJ2-1; D may be TRBD1 (9 bases). V lost 5 bases, J lost 3 bases, and 26 bases lay in between. Germline V gene data show CDR1 as SEHNR and CDR2 as FQNEAQ (reference sequence). The CDR3 runs 19 residues. CDR3 loop: CASSPSGTGFTSGYNEQFF. CDR3 bases: TGTGCCAGCAGCCCGAGCGGGACAGGGTTCACTAGCGGCTACAATGAGCAGTTCTTC.

V usage is TRBV28 and J usage is TRBJ1-2; TRBD1 is a possible D gene (6 bases). Germline V gene lookup returns CDR1 MDHEN and CDR2 SYDVKM. The CDR3 has 15 residues. V gave up 6 bases and J gave up 3 bases, with 17 bases separating them. The CDR3 here is CASRVRTEADYGYTF. Here the CDR3 DNA reads TGTGCCAGCAGGGTGAGGACAGAAGCGGACTATGGCTACACCTTC.

The rearrangement links TRBV27 to TRBJ2-3; possibly TRBD2 for D (5 bases). The CDR3 is 15 residues long. Germline CDR1 reads MNHEY; CDR2 reads SMNVEV (reference sequence). With 2 bases removed from V and 2 bases from J, the gap between germline ends came to 11 bases. The CDR3 loop reads CASSLLAPSTDTQYF. In nucleotides, the CDR3 is TGTGCCAGCAGTTTACTAGCCCCCTCCACAGATACGCAGTATTTT.

V is TRBV19 and J is TRBJ2-2; possibly TRBD2 for D (7 bases). In germline, CDR1 is LNHDA, CDR2 SQIVND (reference sequence). V lost 4 bases and J 0 bases, leaving 15 bases between the germline ends. This CDR3 has 17 residues. CDR3 sequence (DNA): TGTGCCAGTAGTACAAACAGGGACTACCCGAACACCGGGGAGCTGTTTTTT. Residues: CASSTNRDYPNTGELFF. Drawing the rest from reference TRBV19 and TRBJ2-2, the complete variable domain is DGGITQSPKYLFRKEGQNVTLSCEQNLNHDAMYWYRQDPGQGLRLIYYSQIVNDFQKGDIAEGYSVSREKKESFPLTVTSAQKNPTAFYLCASSTNRDYPNTGELFFGEGSRLTVL.